This T cell receptor beta chain was captured by sequencing in a study of breast tumors, draining lymph nodes, adjacent tissues. For this clonotype: Its matching antigen is unknown.

Each CDR3 protein is one row after TCRdb ran MiXCR on the multiplex PCR reads. The sample shows 45,000 to 65,000 distinct CDR3 sequences, roughly 39% of them seen only once. The CDR3 has 14 residues. Trimming stripped 10 bases from V and 5 bases from J, with 20 bases between. The germline V gene encodes CDR1 MNHNS and CDR2 SASEGT. General observations from the study: Tumor repertoires ranked between lymph nodes and nontumor tissue in diversity, with V and J gene preferences.

This chain links TRBV6-1 with TRBJ1-1; D gene uncertain. Sequencing used breast tumor tissue. The TCR was taken from a female donor with breast cancer. Some clones in this sample may be carry-over from other donors' samples. The CDR3 sequence is CAIRPKAEATEAFF. CDR3 DNA: TGTGCCATCCGCCCTAAGGCGGAGGCGACTGAAGCTTTCTTT.